The source of this T cell receptor beta chain is a study of cytomegalovirus exposure and HLA in healthy donors. Study observations and caveats: In a later analysis, CMV-associated beta chains were mostly HLA-associated, it appeared.

As regards this clone: The antigen remains undetermined.

V gave up 1 base and J gave up 3 bases; unmatched junction bases: 4. CDR3 length: 15 amino acids. Germline V gives CDR1 LGHNA, CDR2 YSLEER. PCR primers comprised 60 Vbeta and 13 Jbeta primers. Method: immunoSEQ multiplex PCR; TCRdb's copy keeps in-frame clones and lacks some. Here the sample table reports tens of thousands of clones. The TCR was taken from a man in his forties or fifties in good health and CMV-seropositive. The sequencing sample was made of PBMCs. The chain couples TRBV4-3 to TRBJ2-3; 7 bases fit TRBD1. The CDR3 reads CASSQGTGATDTQYF. The DNA of the CDR3 is TGCGCCAGCAGCCAAGGAACAGGGGCGACAGATACGCAGTATTTT.